This TCR beta chain came from a study of PD-L1 blockade in urothelial cancer. Produced via immunoSEQ multiplex PCR; TCRdb's table is partial and in-frame only. The table shows more than 90,000 clones, with less than 95% occurring only once. Time point noted: peripheral blood 6 weeks after treatment start. The CDR3 consists of 13 residues. V shed 10 bases, J shed 4 bases, and the junction held 7 bases outside the gene matches. The germline V gene encodes CDR1 SGHVS and CDR2 FQNEAQ. The clonotype originates from a man in his 60s with urothelial cancer. This specimen consisted of PBMCs, obtained around atezolizumab (anti-PD-L1) treatment. The V gene is TRBV7-8, the J gene TRBJ2-5, with 9 bases matching TRBD2. CDR3 coding DNA: TGTGCCACACTTTTAGCGGGGGCAGAGACCCAGTACTTC. Its protein is CATLLAGAETQYF.